Presented here are 20 T cell receptor beta chains from one specimen sequenced in a study of Ad26.COV2.S vaccination and SARS-CoV-2 variants. Method: immunoSEQ multiplex PCR; TCRdb's copy keeps in-frame clones and lacks some. Among over 300,000 clones listed, about 80% were seen once. Treatment denoted: about 20 received Ad26.COV2.S at low or high dose, single or two shots; five or six received placebo; per-sample allocation not given. The investigators took samples on day 63 after the first vaccine or placebo injection. This specimen was peripheral blood, taken in a trial of Ad26.COV2.S vaccine versus placebo. The receptors were sampled from a person between 18 and 59 years old who received the Ad26.COV2.S COVID-19 vaccine or a placebo.

The chain employs TRBV29-1 and TRBJ2-1; D unclear. CDR3 length equals 14 residues. Trimming took 1 base from V and 2 from J, leaving 9 bases between them. Germline V gene data show CDR1 as SQVTM and CDR2 as ANQGSEA. The CDR3 loop is CSVEVALPYNEQFF. CDR3 in DNA: TGCAGCGTTGAAGTAGCCCTCCCCTACAATGAGCAGTTCTTC.

In its sample, this clone was seen a few times. The CDR3, as DNA: TGTGCCAGCTCACCACCGAGCCGGGAGGGGGATGGCTACACCTTC. It specifies CASSPPSREGDGYTF. V is TRBV18 and J is TRBJ1-2; the D gene is possibly TRBD1 (6 bases). CDR3 length equals 15 residues. Germline CDR1 reads KGHSH; CDR2 reads LQKENI. Trimming cost V 0 bases and J 6 bases, with 14 bases left between them.

The chain recombines TRBV11-3 with TRBJ2-1; unclear D gene. The CDR3 is 13 residues long. The germline V gene encodes CDR1 SGHNT and CDR2 YENEEA. Trimming pared 5 bases from V and 8 bases from J, leaving 13 bases between. This chain's CDR3 is CASSPIGHDEQFF. The CDR3 bases are TGTGCCAGCAGCCCGATAGGGCACGATGAGCAGTTCTTC.

The chain joins TRBV2 to TRBJ2-7; the D gene is possibly TRBD2 (5 bases). Trimming stripped 6 bases from V and 7 bases from J, with 13 bases between. Germline assignment: CDR1 SNHLY and CDR2 FYNNEI. CDR3 length: 12 amino acids. The CDR3 DNA follows: TGTGCCAGCAGGACGGCTAGAGGGGAGCAGTACTTC. Protein product: CASRTARGEQYF.

V gene TRBV6-5 combines with J gene TRBJ2-5; D may correspond to TRBD1 or TRBD2 (6 bases each). The CDR3 covers 16 residues. The ends were cut back, 0 bases at V and 2 bases at J, with 13 bases in the middle. Germline values: CDR1 MNHEY, CDR2 SVGAGI. The CDR3 nucleotides are TGTGCCAGCAGTTACTCTGTGGGGGCGGGGCAAGAGACCCAGTACTTC. Residues: CASSYSVGAGQETQYF.

The V call is TRBV7-3, the J call TRBJ2-7, with TRBD1 identical over 9 bases. This CDR3 is built from 18 residues. The V gene's germline CDR1 is SGHTA and CDR2 FQGTGA. With V trimmed by 0 bases and J by 5 bases, 14 bases remained unmatched. CDR3 amino acids: CASSLTHQPGTGSNEQYF. The CDR3 nucleotides read TGTGCCAGCAGCTTAACTCATCAACCTGGGACAGGGTCCAACGAGCAGTACTTC.

This chain connects TRBV6-5 to TRBJ1-2, with D possibly being TRBD1 (5 bases). V lost 0 bases and J 6 bases, leaving 8 bases between the germline ends. The germline CDR1 and CDR2 sequences are MNHEY and SVGAGI. The CDR3 is 13 residues long. The CDR3: CASSYSKGNGYTF. CDR3 coding DNA: TGTGCCAGCAGTTACTCGAAGGGGAATGGCTACACCTTC.

The chain employs TRBV29-1 and TRBJ1-2; D is uncertain. The CDR3 contains 13 residues. The ends were cut back, 4 bases at V and 3 bases at J, with 12 bases in the middle. Germline loops: CDR1 SQVTM, CDR2 ANQGSEA. The CDR3 reads CSVAPGWDYGYTF. The CDR3 DNA reads TGCAGCGTTGCGCCGGGATGGGACTATGGCTACACCTTC.

This chain uses TRBV4-3 with TRBJ1-5; D remains ambiguous. CDR1 is LGHNA, CDR2 YSLEER, per germline. V shed 3 bases and J shed 1 base, with 7 bases lying between them. The length of the CDR3 is 14 residues. The CDR3 nucleotides read TGCGCCAGCAGCCAGATTGGGAGCAATCAGCCCCAGCATTTT. This gives the protein CASSQIGSNQPQHF.

The CDR3 reads CASSSWGSNIQYF. CDR3 nucleotide sequence: TGTGCCAGTAGTTCTTGGGGGAGTAACATTCAGTACTTC. The chain carries TRBV19 and TRBJ2-4, with D possibly being TRBD1 or TRBD2 (5 bases each). Germline CDR1 LNHDA, CDR2 SQIVND (reference sequence). CDR3 length: 13 residues. Trimming shortened V by 5 bases and J by 7 bases, and 12 bases separated the two germline ends.

The rearrangement joins TRBV9 to TRBJ2-7, with D uncertain. Per the germline V gene, CDR1 is SGDLS and CDR2 is YYNGEE. The CDR3 covers 14 residues. Trimming pared 0 bases from V and 2 bases from J, leaving 9 bases between. In nucleotides, the CDR3 is TGTGCCAGCAGCGTAGACTTGGGGACCTACGAGCAGTACTTC. It is translated as CASSVDLGTYEQYF.

V and J are TRBV29-1 and TRBJ2-7; TRBD2 aligns across 8 bases. Per the germline V gene, CDR1 is SQVTM and CDR2 is ANQGSEA. The trim removed 4 bases at V and 3 bases at J, leaving 11 bases unmatched. The CDR3 extends over 15 amino acids. CDR3 nucleotides: TGCAGCGTTGGTCCCCAAGCGGGGGTGTTCTACGAGCAGTACTTC. Translation gives CSVGPQAGVFYEQYF.

The chain uses TRBV7-2 and TRBJ1-1, with a weak D call TRBD1 (5 bases). The CDR3 totals 14 residues. CDR1 SGHTA and CDR2 FQGNSA come from the germline V gene. Trimming shortened V by 5 bases and J by 1 base, and 11 bases separated the two germline ends. This CDR3 reads CASSPGPPNTEAFF. The CDR3, as DNA: TGTGCCAGCAGCCCGGGACCGCCGAACACTGAAGCTTTCTTT. The full variable domain, completed using reference TRBV7-2 and TRBJ1-1, is GAGVSQSPSNKVTEKGKDVELRCDPISGHTALYWYRQSLGQGLEFLIYFQGNSAPDKSGLPSDRFSAERTGGSVSTLTIQRTQQEDSAVYLCASSPGPPNTEAFFGQGTRLTVV.

The chain joins TRBV20-1 to TRBJ2-7; D may be TRBD2 (6 bases). V gave up 3 bases and J gave up 2 bases, with 14 bases separating them. Per the germline V gene, CDR1 is DFQATT and CDR2 is SNEGSKA (reference sequence). CDR3 length: 14 residues. CDR3 DNA: TGCAGTGCTAGTGCTCCTAGCGCAACCTACGAGCAGTACTTC. This translates into CSASAPSATYEQYF.

This clone came up a few times. This sequence joins TRBV5-4 and TRBJ2-5, with a tentative D call TRBD1 (5 bases). The V gene's germline CDR1 is SGHNT and CDR2 YYREEE (reference sequence). V lost 4 bases and J 2 bases, leaving 15 bases between the germline ends. The CDR3 is 15 amino acids. CDR3 region: CASSLGQGLQETQYF. Here the CDR3 DNA reads TGTGCCAGCAGCCTGGGGCAGGGTTTGCAAGAGACCCAGTACTTC.

The genes are TRBV21-1 and TRBJ1-3. TRBV21-1 is given as a pseudogene. CDR3 length: 16 residues. CDR3 protein: CASSPRFGTSGNTIYF. The CDR3 DNA follows: TGTGCCAGCAGCCCTAGGTTCGGGACCTCCGGAAACACCATATATTTT.

Here the CDR3 reads CASAMGAAAGELFF. CDR3 in DNA: TGCGCCAGCGCTATGGGGGCAGCGGCCGGGGAGCTGTTTTTT. J is TRBJ2-2 and V is TRBV5-1, with D perhaps matching TRBD1 (6 bases). Looked up from germline, CDR1 is SGHRS and CDR2 is YFSETQ. V shed 7 bases and J shed 6 bases, with 16 bases lying between them. This CDR3 is built from 14 residues.

This chain connects TRBV6-5 to TRBJ2-7; a weak D match, TRBD1 (6 bases). V gave up 7 bases and J gave up 2 bases, with 18 bases separating them. The CDR3 runs 15 residues. Germline assignment: CDR1 MNHEY and CDR2 SVGAGI. CDR3 sequence (DNA): TGTGCCAGCACGAAGGAGACAGGCCTTCCCTACGAGCAGTACTTC. It specifies CASTKETGLPYEQYF.

V is TRBV7-2 and J is TRBJ1-2; D might be TRBD1 (5 bases). Trimming removed 5 bases from V and 5 bases from J, with 12 bases in between. CDR1 is SGHTA, CDR2 FQGNSA, per germline. This CDR3 is 13 amino acids long. CDR3 sequence (DNA): TGTGCCAGCAGCCCCGGGACGGAATATGGCTACACCTTC. It is translated as CASSPGTEYGYTF.

This chain uses TRBV15 with TRBJ2-1; D is perhaps TRBD2 (6 bases). V gave up 1 base and J gave up 4 bases, with 8 bases separating them. The length of the CDR3 is 14 residues. Germline V gene sequence: CDR1 LNHNV, CDR2 YYDKDF (reference sequence). CDR3 sequence reads: CATSRGDWYNEQFF. The CDR3, as DNA: TGTGCCACCAGCAGAGGGGACTGGTACAATGAGCAGTTCTTC.